The rows below give T cell receptor beta chains drawn from one sample of a study of T cell changes during pregnancy in multiple sclerosis. The assay was immunoSEQ multiplex PCR, and TCRdb's table has in-frame clones only and misses some. The sample contains under 60,000 clones, 91% of which appear only once. The sample consisted of CD8+ T cells from peripheral blood mononuclear cells, taken after pregnancy. The receptors stem from a female donor with multiple sclerosis, enrolled in a pregnancy study. CDR3s include the opening cysteine and the closing phenylalanine or tryptophan. Each record gives: D gene, clone size, J gene, CDR3 length, V gene, CDR3 protein, CDR3 DNA. A D gene is named only where the DNA matches it firmly. A row's size may be missing; if present it is once, few, many or a size class.

D: TRBD1; size: .; J: TRBJ2-7; length: 16; V: TRBV9; CDR3: CASNSGSGTGPYEQYF; DNA: TGTGCCAGCAACTCGGGCTCAGGGACAGGCCCCTACGAGCAGTACTTC
D: .; size: .; J: TRBJ2-3; length: 15; V: TRBV14; CDR3: CASSLRDWGTDTQYF; DNA: TGTGCCAGCAGCCTCCGGGACTGGGGCACAGATACGCAGTATTTT
D: TRBD2; size: .; J: TRBJ2-1; length: 18; V: TRBV7-9; CDR3: CASSQTSGGIGSYNEQFF; DNA: TGTGCCAGCAGCCAAACTAGCGGGGGGATTGGCTCCTACAATGAGCAGTTCTTC
D: TRBD1; size: .; J: TRBJ1-2; length: 15; V: TRBV19; CDR3: CASSIENGQGVGYTF; DNA: TGTGCCAGTAGTATAGAGAACGGACAGGGGGTTGGCTACACCTTC
D: .; size: .; J: TRBJ1-3; length: 16; V: TRBV6-6; CDR3: CASSYYREPPGNTIYF; DNA: TGTGCCAGCAGTTATTACAGGGAGCCACCTGGAAACACCATATATTTT
D: .; size: .; J: TRBJ1-5; length: 16; V: TRBV27; CDR3: CASSSGGGAINQPQHF; DNA: TGTGCCAGCAGCTCTGGGGGAGGGGCCATAAATCAGCCCCAGCATTTT
D: TRBD1; size: .; J: TRBJ1-2; length: 13; V: TRBV7-2; CDR3: CASSSDRGYGYTF; DNA: TGTGCCAGCAGCTCGGACAGGGGGTATGGCTACACCTTC
D: .; size: .; J: TRBJ1-2; length: 15; V: TRBV10-3; CDR3: CAISDINEVNYGYTF; DNA: TGTGCCATCAGTGACATAAACGAGGTTAACTATGGCTACACCTTC
D: .; size: .; J: TRBJ1-4; length: 14; V: TRBV7-2; CDR3: CASTLRKGREKLFF; DNA: TGTGCCAGCACGCTAAGAAAGGGGCGGGAAAAACTGTTTTTT
D: TRBD1; size: .; J: TRBJ2-7; length: 14; V: TRBV6-5; CDR3: CASSSVTGPYEQYF; DNA: TGTGCCAGCAGTTCCGTGACAGGGCCCTACGAGCAGTACTTC
D: .; size: few; J: TRBJ1-2; length: 13; V: TRBV6-6; CDR3: CASSPTVNYGYTF; DNA: TGTGCCAGCAGCCCTACAGTGAACTATGGCTACACCTTC
D: TRBD1; size: .; J: TRBJ2-7; length: 14; V: TRBV18; CDR3: CASSPDRETYEQYF; DNA: TGTGCCAGCTCACCGGACAGGGAAACCTACGAGCAGTACTTC
D: TRBD1; size: .; J: TRBJ1-6; length: 20; V: TRBV6-4; CDR3: CASPPVRAGGSGSYNSPLHF; DNA: TGTGCCAGCCCCCCAGTGAGGGCAGGGGGCTCGGGCTCCTATAATTCACCCCTCCACTTT
D: TRBD2; size: .; J: TRBJ2-7; length: 15; V: TRBV7-8; CDR3: CASSSSGGPSYEQYF; DNA: TGTGCCAGCAGCTCCAGCGGGGGACCCTCCTACGAGCAGTACTTC
D: TRBD2; size: .; J: TRBJ2-3; length: 17; V: TRBV9; CDR3: CASSVPKTSGVTDTQYF; DNA: TGTGCCAGCAGCGTACCAAAGACTAGCGGGGTCACAGATACGCAGTATTTT
D: TRBD2; size: .; J: TRBJ2-1; length: 15; V: TRBV7-7; CDR3: CASSPGGGSYNEQFF; DNA: TGTGCTAGCAGCCCAGGCGGGGGGTCCTACAATGAGCAGTTCTTC
D: .; size: .; J: TRBJ1-1; length: 13; V: TRBV19; CDR3: CASSKGGLTEAFF; DNA: TGTGCCAGTAGCAAGGGCGGGTTGACTGAAGCTTTCTTT
D: TRBD1; size: once; J: TRBJ2-4; length: 16; V: TRBV18; CDR3: CASSPVAGGAKNIQYF; DNA: TGTGCCAGCTCACCGGTGGCAGGGGGTGCCAAAAACATTCAGTACTTC
D: TRBD2; size: .; J: TRBJ2-7; length: 16; V: TRBV7-8; CDR3: CASSPPSWGGSYEQYF; DNA: TGTGCCAGCAGCCCACCATCCTGGGGGGGCTCCTACGAGCAGTACTTC
D: TRBD1; size: .; J: TRBJ1-1; length: 16; V: TRBV5-4; CDR3: CASTHLQGDMNTEAFF; DNA: TGTGCCAGCACCCATTTACAGGGGGACATGAACACTGAAGCTTTCTTT
D: TRBD1; size: .; J: TRBJ1-1; length: 13; V: TRBV13; CDR3: CASSVQGATEAFF; DNA: TGTGCCAGCAGCGTCCAGGGGGCCACTGAAGCTTTCTTT
D: TRBD2; size: once; J: TRBJ2-1; length: 15; V: TRBV9; CDR3: CASSTSGGPSSEQFF; DNA: TGTGCCAGCAGCACCAGCGGGGGGCCCAGCAGTGAGCAGTTCTTC